The T cell receptor beta chain under discussion was sequenced for a study of cytomegalovirus exposure and HLA in healthy donors. For the study at large: The approximately 110 validation repertoires used a platform that matched the one used for the roughly 700 first-cohort repertoires, as a later analysis reported.

Clones were sequenced by immunoSEQ multiplex PCR, and TCRdb holds only the in-frame ones, with some missing. The repertoire holds just over 20,000 clones, with 97% as singletons. This CDR3 contains 15 residues. Per the germline V gene, CDR1 is SGHNT and CDR2 is YYREEE (reference sequence). V lost 4 bases and J 8 bases, leaving 19 bases between the germline ends. The chain joins TRBV5-4 to TRBJ2-4; tentatively, D is TRBD2 (7 bases). Sequenced material: PBMCs. This TCR was sampled from a man younger than 40 in good health and CMV-seropositive. The CDR3 DNA sequence: TGTGCCAGCAGCGGGGCCGGGGGGCTGGGAGACATTCAGTACTTC. This encodes CASSGAGGLGDIQYF.